The 27 T cell receptor beta chains presented below share a single source sample, sequenced in a study of blood T cell repertoires in COVID-19. The data were produced by immunoSEQ multiplex PCR, yet TCRdb's version contains in-frame clones alone and is incomplete. Seen here are around 220,000 clones, 82% observed once, and the top ten hold roughly 8.2%. Material for sequencing was peripheral blood. These receptors were collected from a woman older than 75 with COVID-19, enrolled during active disease.

This clone has only one observation. The gene calls are TRBV30 and TRBJ1-3; 7 bases agree with TRBD1. Germline lookup yields CDR1 GTSNPN and CDR2 SVGIG (reference sequence). The CDR3 loop spans 13 amino acids. The V segment lost 0 bases and the J segment 4 bases; nucleotides outside the gene matches: 0. The CDR3: CAWSVQGGNTIYF. As DNA, the CDR3 is TGTGCCTGGAGTGTACAGGGGGGAAACACCATATATTTT.

In regard to this clone: The junction does not match germline at one end; this may be a read error. The genes are TRBV28 and TRBJ2-1; the match to TRBD1 covers 8 bases. The CDR3 is 13 residues long. The germline gives CDR1 MDHEN, CDR2 SYDVKM. The CDR3, as DNA: TGTGCCAGCAGCGGCAAGAGGACAGGGCGGTCTATCTTC. It encodes CASSGKRTGRSIF.

The rearrangement links TRBV6-2 or TRBV6-3 to TRBJ2-2; a possible D gene is TRBD1 (6 bases). The CDR3 extends over 15 amino acids. CDR1 and CDR2 from the germline V gene are MNHEY and SVGEGT. V was pared by 4 bases and J by 4 bases, with 13 bases between. CDR3 in amino acids: CASSSRVQGTGELFF. The DNA of the CDR3 is TGTGCCAGCAGTTCGAGAGTACAGGGCACCGGGGAGCTGTTTTTT.

V gene TRBV9 combines with J gene TRBJ2-1; possibly TRBD2 for D (5 bases). This CDR3 is built from 15 residues. From germline, CDR1 is SGDLS and CDR2 YYNGEE. V was clipped by 4 bases and J by 0 bases, with 11 bases between them. The CDR3 sequence: CASSRGSHSYNEQFF. The CDR3, as DNA: TGTGCCAGCAGCCGCGGGTCCCACTCCTACAATGAGCAGTTCTTC.

The gene calls are TRBV7-9 and TRBJ2-1, with TRBD2 as a possible D gene (5 bases). Trimming cost V 1 base and J 8 bases, with 9 bases left between them. Germline assignment: CDR1 SEHNR and CDR2 FQNEAQ (reference sequence). The CDR3 is 13 residues long. CDR3 DNA sequence: TGTGCCAGCAGCTTAGGAAGCGGCGATGAGCAGTTCTTC. This gives the protein CASSLGSGDEQFF. The variable domain in full, completed from reference TRBV7-9 and TRBJ2-1, reads DTGVSQNPRHKITKRGQNVTFRCDPISEHNRLYWYRQTLGQGPEFLTYFQNEAQLEKSRLLSDRFSAERPKGSFSTLEIQRTEQGDSAMYLCASSLGSGDEQFFGPGTRLTVL.

The chain is built from TRBV11-2 and TRBJ2-1; D may be TRBD1 (5 bases). The ends were cut back, 0 bases at V and 7 bases at J, with 7 bases in the middle. CDR1 SGHAT and CDR2 FQNNGV come from the germline V gene. This CDR3 has 13 amino acids. The chain's CDR3 is CASSLDYRNEQFF. CDR3 DNA sequence: TGTGCCAGCAGCTTAGACTACAGGAATGAGCAGTTCTTC.

The CDR3 loop is CASSLGDGTGRYEQYF. The CDR3 region has the DNA TGTGCCAGCAGTTTAGGAGATGGGACAGGGCGGTACGAGCAGTACTTC. This chain uses TRBV27 with TRBJ2-7; 9 nucleotides match TRBD1. There are 16 residues in the CDR3. Germline V gene sequence: CDR1 MNHEY, CDR2 SMNVEV (reference sequence). Losses at the gene ends were 2 bases for V and 4 bases for J; bases not matched to a gene: 9.

The chain recombines TRBV19 with TRBJ1-1; D possibly corresponds to TRBD1 (5 bases). The V end was cut by 2 bases, the J end by 5 bases, with 9 bases between. The CDR3 is 13 residues long. Per germline, CDR1 LNHDA and CDR2 SQIVND (reference sequence). The CDR3 DNA is TGTGCCAGTAGTATAAAGAAGGGGACTGAAGCTTTCTTT. Translated: CASSIKKGTEAFF.

This chain joins TRBV5-3 and TRBJ1-5; 9 nucleotides agree with TRBD1. TRBV5-3 is identified as an open reading frame with a role that is uncertain. With V trimmed by 0 bases and J by 5 bases, 6 bases remained unmatched. This CDR3 is 16 amino acids long. The CDR3, as DNA: TGTGCCAGAAGCTTGGGCGAGAGACAGGGGGATCAGCCCCAGCATTTT. Encoded protein: CARSLGERQGDQPQHF.

The chain links TRBV5-1 to TRBJ2-3; 8 nucleotides agree with TRBD1. Germline values: CDR1 SGHRS, CDR2 YFSETQ. After removal of 0 bases from V and 8 bases from J, the junction contained 8 bases not matched to a gene. The CDR3 has 15 residues. CDR3 DNA: TGCGCCAGCAGCTTGGTGGCAGGGGGCGCTTCTACGCAGTATTTT. This sequence encodes CASSLVAGGASTQYF. The whole variable domain, filled in from reference TRBV5-1 and TRBJ2-3, reads KAGVTQTPRYLIKTRGQQVTLSCSPISGHRSVSWYQQTPGQGLQFLFEYFSETQRNKGNFPGRFSGRQFSNSRSEMNVSTLELGDSALYLCASSLVAGGASTQYFGPGTRLTVL.

The chain joins TRBV5-4 to TRBJ2-7; 8 bases line up with TRBD2. This CDR3 is 16 amino acids long. V lost 2 bases, J lost 6 bases, and 13 bases stayed unmatched. Germline loops: CDR1 SGHNT, CDR2 YYREEE (reference sequence). CDR3 coding DNA: TGTGCCAGCAGCTTCCCCAGGAGCGGGAGTTCTTCCGAGCAGTACTTC. Encoded protein: CASSFPRSGSSSEQYF.

The chain couples TRBV29-1 to TRBJ2-7; 9 bases are shared with TRBD2. Germline trimming cut 1 base from V and 2 bases from J; bases unmatched to any gene: 18. CDR3 length: 19 amino acids. From germline, CDR1 is SQVTM and CDR2 ANQGSEA. DNA for the CDR3: TGCAGCGTTGAAGGTTTTGGGCTAGCGGGAACATCTTCAGCCTACGAGCAGTACTTC. It is translated as CSVEGFGLAGTSSAYEQYF.

The genes are TRBV5-6 and TRBJ2-7, with D possibly TRBD1 on 7 matching bases. The germline gives CDR1 SGHDT, CDR2 YYEEEE. V was cut by 2 bases and J by 0 bases, with 15 bases left in between. This CDR3 region has 16 residues. The CDR3 region has the DNA TGTGCCAGCAGCTTTGGAGGGGGCCCCAGCTCCTACGAGCAGTACTTC. This codes for CASSFGGGPSSYEQYF.

This chain joins TRBV7-9 and TRBJ2-2; 11 nucleotides match TRBD2. Per germline, CDR1 SEHNR and CDR2 FQNEAQ (reference sequence). V was clipped by 3 bases and J by 11 bases; unmatched bases: 5. The CDR3 sequence is 14 residues long. CDR3 region: CASSLGTSGDELFF. For the CDR3, the DNA is TGTGCCAGCAGCTTGGGGACTAGCGGCGATGAGCTGTTTTTT. The full variable domain, its missing parts supplied by reference TRBV7-9 and TRBJ2-2, is DTGVSQNPRHKITKRGQNVTFRCDPISEHNRLYWYRQTLGQGPEFLTYFQNEAQLEKSRLLSDRFSAERPKGSFSTLEIQRTEQGDSAMYLCASSLGTSGDELFFGEGSRLTVL.

This clone was found many times. The DNA for the CDR3 is TGTGCCAGCAGCTCTACTAGCGGGGCTGGCGAACTGTTTTTT. This encodes CASSSTSGAGELFF. The chain employs TRBV7-2 and TRBJ2-2; 10 bases are a match to TRBD2. This CDR3 contains 14 residues. CDR1 is SGHTA, CDR2 FQGNSA, per germline. V was clipped by 4 bases and J by 14 bases; unmatched bases: 10.

The V call is TRBV7-2, the J call TRBJ2-7; the D is unclear. CDR3 length: 13 amino acids. The V and J ends lost 7 bases and 6 bases respectively, with 16 bases between them. The V gene's germline CDR1 is SGHTA and CDR2 FQGNSA. The DNA for the CDR3 is TGTGCCAGCACCCTTACCCCCACAGCCGAGCAGTACTTC. It codes for CASTLTPTAEQYF.

The chain has TRBV6-2 or TRBV6-3 and TRBJ1-2; 7 nucleotides agree with TRBD1. This CDR3 comprises 15 residues. CDR1 is MNHEY and CDR2 is SVGEGT in the germline V gene. The V gene end was trimmed by 5 bases and the J gene end by 8 bases; junction bases not matched to a gene: 14. The CDR3 spells CASSQTGSRLSGYTF. Here the CDR3 DNA reads TGTGCCAGCAGTCAGACAGGGAGCCGTCTTAGCGGCTACACCTTC.

The genes are TRBV18 and TRBJ1-1; no definite D call. The CDR3 sequence is 11 residues long. Germline CDR1 reads KGHSH; CDR2 reads LQKENI. V was clipped by 5 bases and J by 8 bases, with 9 bases between them. In DNA, the CDR3 is TGTGCCAGCTCAAACGGACTGGAAGCTTTCTTT. This sequence encodes CASSNGLEAFF.

The rearrangement uses TRBV5-1 and TRBJ2-7; tentatively, D is TRBD1 (6 bases). The ends were cut back, 2 bases at V and 1 base at J, with 10 bases in the middle. The germline V gene has CDR1 SGHRS and CDR2 YFSETQ. This CDR3 is 14 amino acids long. As DNA, the CDR3 is TGCGCCAGCAGCTTTGAACAGGGATCCTACGAGCAGTACTTC. This translates into CASSFEQGSYEQYF. Looking up the rest from reference TRBV5-1 and TRBJ2-7 gives the full variable domain: KAGVTQTPRYLIKTRGQQVTLSCSPISGHRSVSWYQQTPGQGLQFLFEYFSETQRNKGNFPGRFSGRQFSNSRSEMNVSTLELGDSALYLCASSFEQGSYEQYFGPGTRLTVT.

The chain recombines TRBV7-9 with TRBJ1-4; D call uncertain. Looked up from germline, CDR1 is SEHNR and CDR2 is FQNEAQ (reference sequence). V was pared by 2 bases and J by 1 base, with 5 bases between. This CDR3 has 14 residues. The CDR3, as DNA: TGTGCCAGCAGCTTACCGGGAACTAATGAAAAACTGTTTTTT. This translates into CASSLPGTNEKLFF.

The chain is built from TRBV4-2 and TRBJ2-1; maybe TRBD2 (6 bases). The V gene's germline CDR1 is LGHNA and CDR2 YNFKEQ. There are 16 residues in the CDR3. Trimming shortened V by 1 base and J by 4 bases, and 14 bases separated the two germline ends. The CDR3 DNA sequence: TGTGCCAGCAGCCAAGGGGCACGGGGGACGTACAATGAGCAGTTCTTC. It is translated as CASSQGARGTYNEQFF.

This sequence joins TRBV11-2 and TRBJ2-2, with TRBD2 as a possible D gene (7 bases). V was shortened by 4 bases and J by 5 bases, with 17 bases between the two germline ends. Germline CDR1 reads SGHAT; CDR2 reads FQNNGV. This CDR3 is built from 16 residues. The CDR3 DNA follows: TGTGCCAGCAGCTCGGGGGGCCGGGGGTCTACCGGGGAGCTGTTTTTT. Protein: CASSSGGRGSTGELFF.

The genes are TRBV28 and TRBJ2-3; no clear D. This CDR3 has 14 amino acids. CDR1 and CDR2 (germline): MDHEN, SYDVKM. V lost 5 bases and J 3 bases, leaving 12 bases between the germline ends. The CDR3 DNA follows: TGTGCCAGCAGTCCGGAGAGCCGGACAGATACGCAGTATTTT. Protein product: CASSPESRTDTQYF.

This clone was seen at least ten times. The CDR3 loop reads CASSLTGIYGYTF. CDR3 coding DNA: TGTGCCAGCAGCCTTACAGGGATCTATGGCTACACCTTC. The V call is TRBV5-4, the J call TRBJ1-2; the D gene is possibly TRBD1 (6 bases). CDR1 is SGHNT, CDR2 YYREEE, per germline (reference sequence). Trimming pared 4 bases from V and 4 bases from J, leaving 11 bases between. This CDR3 comprises 13 residues. The whole variable domain, filled in from reference TRBV5-4 and TRBJ1-2, reads ETGVTQSPTHLIKTRGQQVTLRCSSQSGHNTVSWYQQALGQGPQFIFQYYREEENGRGNFPPRFSGLQFPNYSSELNVNALELDDSALYLCASSLTGIYGYTFGSGTRLTVV.

This clone appeared a few times. The V call is TRBV19, the J call TRBJ1-1; TRBD1 matches 8 bases. The CDR3 contains 15 residues. Trimming cost V 6 bases and J 6 bases; bases outside gene matches: 12. The germline V gene encodes CDR1 LNHDA and CDR2 SQIVND (reference sequence). In nucleotides, the CDR3 is TGTGCCAGTAGCTACAGGGGGTCCTCCGGCCCTGAAGCTTTCTTT. Protein product: CASSYRGSSGPEAFF.

The rearrangement links TRBV6-5 to TRBJ1-5, with 8 bases matching TRBD1. This CDR3 spans 15 amino acids. V lost 6 bases and J lost 4; bases outside the gene matches: 8. The germline CDR1 and CDR2 sequences are MNHEY and SVGAGI. CDR3 DNA sequence: TGTGCCAGCAGGATACAGGGGGGGGAAAATCAGCCCCAGCATTTT. Translating it yields CASRIQGGENQPQHF.

The chain employs TRBV15 and TRBJ1-1, with D possibly being TRBD1 (6 bases). V was pared by 1 base and J by 3 bases, with 12 bases between. Germline CDR1 is LNHNV and CDR2 is YYDKDF (reference sequence). The CDR3 sequence is 15 residues long. The CDR3 reads CATSRGGGPYTEAFF. In nucleotides, the CDR3 is TGTGCCACCAGCAGAGGGGGGGGGCCCTACACTGAAGCTTTCTTT.